The next 14 T cell receptor beta chains were all read from a single sample in a study of T cell responses to AZD1222 COVID-19 vaccine. Assay: immunoSEQ multiplex PCR; the TCRdb copy retains only in-frame clones and omits some. The sample holds about 21,000 clones, 84% seen once. The sequenced sample was peripheral blood, obtained 28 days after the second AZD1222 dose. These receptors were collected from an adult who received the AZD1222 COVID-19 vaccine.

This clone was observed a single time. The chain uses TRBV5-1 and TRBJ1-1; D not certain. The CDR3 spans 13 residues. CDR1 is SGHRS and CDR2 is YFSETQ in the germline V gene. Trimming cost V 0 bases and J 2 bases, with 5 bases left between them. CDR3 region: CASSLDDNTEAFF. The DNA of the CDR3 is TGCGCCAGCAGCTTGGATGACAACACTGAAGCTTTCTTT.

This chain connects TRBV27 to TRBJ2-1; 9 bases align to TRBD1. Germline CDR1 is MNHEY and CDR2 is SMNVEV (reference sequence). The V and J ends lost 8 bases and 4 bases, in that order; junction bases with no gene match: 3. The CDR3 contains 13 residues. The CDR3 loop is CASRQGGYNEQFF. The CDR3, as DNA: TGTGCCAGCCGACAGGGGGGGTACAATGAGCAGTTCTTC.

V and J are TRBV3-1 (or the pseudogene TRBV3-2) and TRBJ2-7, with 10 bases that match TRBD2. Trimming cost V 1 base and J 4 bases; bases outside gene matches: 4. The CDR3 is 15 amino acids. Per germline, CDR1 LGHDT and CDR2 YNNKEL (reference sequence). The CDR3 DNA is TGTGCCAGCAGCCAAGGCCTAGCGGGAGTATACGAGCAGTACTTC. Protein sequence: CASSQGLAGVYEQYF.

This clone was counted between two and nine times. The chain links TRBV28 to TRBJ2-7; TRBD1 might be the D (6 bases). The CDR3 is made up of 14 amino acids. Trimming removed 7 bases from V and 0 bases from J, with 13 bases in between. From germline, CDR1 is MDHEN and CDR2 SYDVKM. The CDR3 is CASKSTGSSYEQYF. The CDR3 region has the DNA TGTGCCAGCAAATCGACAGGTAGCTCCTACGAGCAGTACTTC.

This clone was counted once. The chain links TRBV10-3 to TRBJ2-3; D is uncertain. Trimming left V 10 bases short and J 2 bases short, with 13 bases between. The CDR3 is made up of 13 amino acids. CDR1 and CDR2 (germline): ENHRY, SYGVKD. CDR3 sequence (DNA): TGTGCCACCCTACCCGAGGACACAGATACGCAGTATTTT. Amino acid sequence: CATLPEDTDTQYF.

The chain joins TRBV7-2 to TRBJ2-7; D unclear. The CDR3 loop spans 14 amino acids. V shed 2 bases and J shed 0 bases, with 8 bases lying between them. The germline CDR1 and CDR2 sequences are SGHTA and FQGNSA. This CDR3 is CASSLSRNSYEQYF. The DNA for the CDR3 is TGTGCCAGCAGCTTAAGCCGGAACTCCTACGAGCAGTACTTC.

This clone has a handful of counts. The V call is TRBV7-2, the J call TRBJ2-7; no reliable D call. The V gene's germline CDR1 is SGHTA and CDR2 FQGNSA. CDR3 size: 17 residues. Trimming cost V 2 bases and J 2 bases, with 19 bases left between them. CDR3 nucleotide sequence: TGTGCCAGCAGCTTAAGGGTCGGGTGGCAAACCGCCTACGAGCAGTACTTC. It specifies CASSLRVGWQTAYEQYF.

This clone was detected once. The J gene is TRBJ2-1, the V gene TRBV6-1, with D perhaps being TRBD1 or TRBD2 (5 bases each). V was trimmed by 11 bases and J by 0 bases, leaving 11 bases between them. The germline V gene encodes CDR1 MNHNS and CDR2 SASEGT. CDR3 length equals 13 residues. The CDR3: CAGRDRSYNEQFF. In DNA, the CDR3 is TGTGCCGGCCGGGACCGCTCCTACAATGAGCAGTTCTTC.

The chain is built from TRBV5-1 and TRBJ2-5; D might be TRBD1 (6 bases). There are 14 residues in the CDR3. Germline V gene lookup returns CDR1 SGHRS and CDR2 YFSETQ. Trimming shortened V by 3 bases and J by 7 bases, and 16 bases separated the two germline ends. The DNA of the CDR3 is TGCGCCAGCAGCTCCCCGTCCGGACAGCGGACCCAGTACTTC. It specifies CASSSPSGQRTQYF. Drawing the rest from reference TRBV5-1 and TRBJ2-5, the complete variable domain is KAGVTQTPRYLIKTRGQQVTLSCSPISGHRSVSWYQQTPGQGLQFLFEYFSETQRNKGNFPGRFSGRQFSNSRSEMNVSTLELGDSALYLCASSSPSGQRTQYFGPGTRLLVL.

This clone was seen only once. This chain connects TRBV11-3 to TRBJ2-6; D ambiguous. V lost 7 bases and J lost 0, with 10 bases in between. This CDR3 has 15 amino acids. Germline CDR1 and CDR2: SGHNT and YENEEA. The CDR3 spells CASTIGGSGANVLTF. For the CDR3, the DNA is TGTGCCAGCACCATAGGTGGCTCTGGGGCCAACGTCCTGACTTTC.

This sequence joins TRBV19 and TRBJ2-2; D is unclear. The CDR3 is made up of 14 amino acids. The V end lost 3 bases, the J end lost 1 base, and 6 bases lay between the germline ends. Germline loops: CDR1 LNHDA, CDR2 SQIVND (reference sequence). The CDR3 nucleotides read TGTGCCAGTAGTATTAGAGGGAACACCGGGGAGCTGTTTTTT. Amino acids: CASSIRGNTGELFF.

The rearrangement uses TRBV7-6 and TRBJ1-5; no reliable D call. V was trimmed by 2 bases and J by 0 bases, leaving 8 bases between them. CDR3 length: 15 residues. Germline V gene data show CDR1 as SGHVS and CDR2 as FNYEAQ. CDR3 bases: TGTGCCAGCAGCTTATCCGGGTATAGCAATCAGCCCCAGCATTTT. Protein sequence: CASSLSGYSNQPQHF.

The table lists this clone with a count of one. V usage is TRBV15 and J usage is TRBJ1-5; D not certain. Per the germline V gene, CDR1 is LNHNV and CDR2 is YYDKDF (reference sequence). This CDR3 contains 13 residues. Trimming removed 1 base from V and 7 bases from J, with 8 bases in between. The CDR3 spells CATSRGTTQPQHF. The CDR3 coding sequence is TGTGCCACCAGCAGAGGAACCACCCAGCCCCAGCATTTT.

V and J are TRBV5-1 and TRBJ2-7; D ambiguous. There are 14 residues in the CDR3. Per germline, CDR1 SGHRS and CDR2 YFSETQ. Between the trimmed V and J ends, which lost 2 bases and 4 bases, there was a span of 13 bases. The CDR3: CASSLGAATYEQYF. For the CDR3, the DNA is TGCGCCAGCAGCTTAGGTGCGGCAACGTACGAGCAGTACTTC.